The present T cell receptor (beta chain) was sequenced within a study of graft-versus-host responses after intestinal transplantation. Concerning this clone itself: Its target is unknown.

Clones were sequenced by immunoSEQ multiplex PCR, and TCRdb holds only the in-frame ones, with some missing. The profile shows about 100,000 clones, about 90% of them singletons. CDR3 size: 15 residues. Per germline, CDR1 LNHNV and CDR2 YYDKDF (reference sequence). The V and J ends lost 0 bases and 7 bases respectively, with 16 bases between them. The source was unstimulated CD4+ T cells sorted from spleen or lymph node cells, collected before transplant. V gene TRBV15 combines with J gene TRBJ2-7; tentatively, D is TRBD1 or TRBD2 (6 bases each). This receptor was taken from a human donor who was the organ donor for an intestinal transplant. CDR3 sequence (DNA): TGTGCCACCAGCAGAGAGGGACACCGAGGGACTGAGCAGTACTTC. Its translation is CATSREGHRGTEQYF.